This T cell receptor (beta chain) was sequenced in a study of T cell repertoires in cytomegalovirus infection. TCRdb independently ran MiXCR on the reads; one entry per CDR3 protein. The table includes about 130,000 distinct CDR3 sequences, about 32% detected once. The study's findings and limits: Predominance within the ex vivo response was attributable to HLA-C-restricted CMV-specific TCR beta clonotypes.

Trimming took 1 base from V and 5 from J, leaving 9 bases between them. CDR1 SGHDN and CDR2 FVKESK come from the germline V gene. The CDR3 length is 14 residues. This clonotype appeared a few times. What it binds is unknown. The rearrangement links TRBV14 to TRBJ2-1; a possible D gene is TRBD2 (5 bases). Source: CD8+ T cells from cultured PBMCs, taken from culture after CMV antigen stimulation. The clonotype was recovered from a human donor in good health (CMV status not recorded). Some clones in this sample may be carry-over from other donors' samples. CDR3: CASSQVGADNEQFF. The CDR3 nucleotides are TGTGCCAGCAGCCAAGTGGGAGCGGACAATGAGCAGTTCTTC.